This paragraph reports one T cell receptor beta chain. Sequenced by immunoSEQ multiplex PCR; TCRdb stores in-frame clones only, minus some. The sample carries 85,000 to 90,000 clones, approximately 88% recorded once. This sample is drawn from a study of T cell responses to AZD1222 COVID-19 vaccine. Trimming stripped 5 bases from V and 3 bases from J, with 16 bases between. CDR3 length: 16 amino acids. CDR1 is SEHNR, CDR2 FQNEAQ, per germline (reference sequence). The material sequenced was peripheral blood, taken 28 days after the second AZD1222 dose. The source is an adult who received the AZD1222 COVID-19 vaccine. The chain is built from TRBV7-9 and TRBJ2-2, with a weak D call TRBD2 (6 bases). The CDR3 reads CASSPNSGADTGELFF. The CDR3 DNA reads as TGTGCCAGCAGCCCTAATAGCGGAGCCGACACCGGGGAGCTGTTTTTT.